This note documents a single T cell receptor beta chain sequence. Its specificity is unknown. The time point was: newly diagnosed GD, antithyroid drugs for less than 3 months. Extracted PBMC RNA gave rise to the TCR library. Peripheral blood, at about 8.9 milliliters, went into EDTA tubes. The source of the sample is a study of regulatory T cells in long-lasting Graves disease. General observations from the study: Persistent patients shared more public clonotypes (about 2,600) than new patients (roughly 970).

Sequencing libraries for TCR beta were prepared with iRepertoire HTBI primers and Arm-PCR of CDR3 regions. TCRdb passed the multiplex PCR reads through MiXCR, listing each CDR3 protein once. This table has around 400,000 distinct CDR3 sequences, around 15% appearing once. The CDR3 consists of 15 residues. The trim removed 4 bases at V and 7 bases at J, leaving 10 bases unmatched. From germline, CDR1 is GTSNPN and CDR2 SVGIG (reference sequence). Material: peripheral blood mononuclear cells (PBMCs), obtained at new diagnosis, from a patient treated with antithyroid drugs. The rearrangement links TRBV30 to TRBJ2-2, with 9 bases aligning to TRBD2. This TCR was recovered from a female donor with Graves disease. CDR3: CAWTTGGGVDGELFF. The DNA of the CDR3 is TGTGCCTGGACCACCGGCGGGGGGGTGGACGGGGAGCTGTTTTTT.